This T cell receptor beta chain was observed in a study of T cell responses to AZD1222 COVID-19 vaccine. About this clone itself: No antigen is known for it.

The CDR3 totals 15 residues. The germline V gene has CDR1 LGHDT and CDR2 YNNKEL (reference sequence). Trimming took off 3 bases at V and 2 bases at J, with 11 bases between the two ends. It was second doses at about 4 or about 12 weeks that were pooled. Overall study findings and caveats: Researchers took repertoire samples only after the peak T cell response had come. It was only a handful of AZD1222 recipients who were seropositive at baseline. Clonal diversity may have been underestimated, and the donors were mostly white British, with more females than males.

This table comes from immunoSEQ multiplex PCR, and its TCRdb copy is limited to in-frame clones, with some not included. The data hold about 150,000 clones, with approximately 90% observed a single time. The sample here was peripheral blood, taken 28 days after the second AZD1222 dose. The receptor's source is an adult who received the AZD1222 COVID-19 vaccine. J is TRBJ1-3 and V is TRBV3-1 (or the pseudogene TRBV3-2); no clear D. The CDR3 nucleotides are TGTGCCAGCAGCCACCGACAAGCTGCTGGAAACACCATATATTTT. It is translated as CASSHRQAAGNTIYF.